The 6 T cell receptor beta chains below all came from one sample that was sequenced in a study of blood T cell repertoires in COVID-19. Libraries were prepared by immunoSEQ multiplex PCR; TCRdb keeps only in-frame clonotypes and omits some of them. The sample yields 250,000 to 300,000 clones, around 86% seen once. The sequenced material came from peripheral blood. The receptors were gathered from a woman in her sixties or seventies with active or convalescent COVID-19.

This clone was seen a single time. In nucleotides, the CDR3 is TGTGCCTGGAGTGTAGGCGTTTACAGGTCGAGCTCCTATAATTCACCCCTCCACTTT. This gives the protein CAWSVGVYRSSSYNSPLHF. The rearrangement links TRBV30 to TRBJ1-6, with D maybe TRBD1 (5 bases). V was shortened by 0 bases and J by 0 bases, with 18 bases between the two germline ends. The germline V gene encodes CDR1 GTSNPN and CDR2 SVGIG (reference sequence). This CDR3 contains 19 residues.

This clone was found a few times. This chain links TRBV14 with TRBJ1-6, with D perhaps TRBD1 (6 bases). Germline V lookup: CDR1 SGHDN, CDR2 FVKESK. Between the trimmed V and J ends, which lost 4 bases and 6 bases, there was a span of 10 bases. This CDR3 region has 14 residues. The CDR3 sequence is CASSRTGSNSPLHF. DNA for the CDR3: TGTGCCAGCAGCCGCACAGGGAGTAATTCACCCCTCCACTTT.

This clone has only a few counts. The V gene is TRBV19, the J gene TRBJ1-2; TRBD1 agrees at 8 bases. In germline, CDR1 is LNHDA, CDR2 SQIVND (reference sequence). The V and J ends lost 5 bases and 3 bases, in that order; junction bases with no gene match: 5. This CDR3 contains 14 residues. The CDR3 region is CASSSTGADYGYTF. The CDR3 DNA reads TGTGCCAGTAGTTCGACAGGGGCCGACTATGGCTACACCTTC.

CDR3 nucleotide sequence: TGTGCCAGTAGCTCCGGGGGGGGGATAAATCAGCCCCAGCATTTT. The encoded protein is CASSSGGGINQPQHF. The J gene is TRBJ1-5, the V gene TRBV19; the D gene is possibly TRBD1 (5 bases). The V and J ends lost 6 bases and 4 bases respectively, with 16 bases between them. Germline CDR1 reads LNHDA; CDR2 reads SQIVND (reference sequence). There are 15 residues in the CDR3.

This chain joins TRBV3-1 (or the pseudogene TRBV3-2) and TRBJ2-5, with no clear D. Trimming took off 8 bases at V and 2 bases at J, with 9 bases between the two ends. The CDR3 loop spans 12 amino acids. Germline V gene lookup returns CDR1 LGHDT and CDR2 YNNKEL (reference sequence). The DNA of the CDR3 is TGTGCCAGCGGAGTCCCACAAGAGACCCAGTACTTC. This sequence encodes CASGVPQETQYF.

The V gene is TRBV30, the J gene TRBJ1-1; no reliable D call. Deletions cut 3 bases from V and 3 bases from J, with 11 bases between. This CDR3 spans 13 amino acids. CDR1 and CDR2 (germline): GTSNPN, SVGIG (reference sequence). The DNA for the CDR3 is TGTGCCTGGAGGAGGGAGTGGGACACTGAAGCTTTCTTT. Translation: CAWRREWDTEAFF.